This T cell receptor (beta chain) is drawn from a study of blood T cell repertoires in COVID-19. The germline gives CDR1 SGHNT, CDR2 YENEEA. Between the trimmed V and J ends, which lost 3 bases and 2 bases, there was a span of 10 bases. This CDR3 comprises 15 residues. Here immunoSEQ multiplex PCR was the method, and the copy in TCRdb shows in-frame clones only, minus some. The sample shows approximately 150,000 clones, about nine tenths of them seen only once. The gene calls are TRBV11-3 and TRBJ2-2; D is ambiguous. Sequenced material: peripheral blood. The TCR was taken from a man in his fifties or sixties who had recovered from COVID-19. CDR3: CASSFLGRNTGELFF. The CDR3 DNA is TGTGCCAGCAGCTTCCTTGGTAGAAACACCGGGGAGCTGTTTTTT.